This TCR beta chain is from a study of OX40 agonist ivuxolimab in advanced cancers. Study overall: Three individuals attained partial responses, comprising one hepatocellular carcinoma case and two cutaneous melanoma cases.

Germline V gene lookup returns CDR1 SGHAT and CDR2 FQNNGV. This CDR3 region has 17 residues. J gave up 6 bases and V 1 base, and 10 bases lay outside the gene matches. The repertoire was sequenced with immunoSEQ multiplex PCR; TCRdb's copy has only in-frame clones and lacks some. The sample holds over 35,000 clones; 70% to 90% are singletons and the top ten take 0.58%. Study-level results: A proportion of nonresponders additionally exhibited low normalized T-cell clonal expansion.

Worth noting for this clone: Its specificity is unknown.

The material was CD4+ or CD8+ T cells sorted from blood, obtained in a trial of the OX40 agonist ivuxolimab. The J gene is TRBJ2-2, the V gene TRBV11-2; the match to TRBD1 covers 8 bases. The sequence derives from an adult with an advanced solid tumor such as melanoma, head and neck, liver or kidney cancer. The CDR3 DNA reads as TGTGCCAGCAGCTTAGCCCCACAGGGGGTCGGACCCGGGGAGCTGTTTTTT. Translating it yields CASSLAPQGVGPGELFF. Based on the CDR3 plus reference TRBV11-2 and TRBJ2-2, the full variable domain is EAGVAQSPRYKIIEKRQSVAFWCNPISGHATLYWYQQILGQGPKLLIQFQNNGVVDDSQLPKDRFSAERLKGVDSTLKIQPAKLEDSAVYLCASSLAPQGVGPGELFFGEGSRLTVL.